A single sample gave rise to the 19 T cell receptor beta chains below, sequenced in a study of blood T cell repertoires in COVID-19. Sequencing used immunoSEQ multiplex PCR; TCRdb keeps in-frame clones, though not all of them. The sample holds 190,000 or so clones; approximately 87% are singletons and the top ten take approximately 6.2%. The sample comprised peripheral blood. The receptors shown here come from a man aged 55-75 years who had recovered from COVID-19.

V gene TRBV28 combines with J gene TRBJ2-1, with no clear D. Germline CDR1 MDHEN, CDR2 SYDVKM. V lost 5 bases, J lost 5 bases, and 16 bases lay in between. The CDR3 is made up of 15 amino acids. CDR3 sequence reads: CASSIPRVRNNEQFF. CDR3 sequence (DNA): TGTGCCAGCAGTATCCCCCGGGTCAGAAACAATGAGCAGTTCTTC.

The gene calls are TRBV5-8 and TRBJ1-2; 7 bases map to TRBD1. Germline V lookup: CDR1 SGHTS, CDR2 YDEGEE. This CDR3 has 15 amino acids. The V segment lost 2 bases and the J segment 2 bases; nucleotides outside the gene matches: 6. CDR3 coding DNA: TGTGCCAGCAGCTTAAAGCTGACAGGGAACTATGGCTACACCTTC. Protein product: CASSLKLTGNYGYTF.

The chain couples TRBV5-6 to TRBJ1-1; D ambiguous. The CDR3 length is 12 residues. In germline, CDR1 is SGHDT, CDR2 YYEEEE. With 4 bases removed from V and 3 bases from J, the gap between germline ends came to 7 bases. The CDR3, as DNA: TGTGCCAGCAGCCTCAGTGACACTGAAGCTTTCTTT. Its protein product is CASSLSDTEAFF.

The chain recombines TRBV4-2 with TRBJ2-1, with 8 nucleotides matching TRBD2. The CDR3 spans 15 residues. The J segment lost 9 bases and the V segment lost 0 bases, leaving 7 bases of the junction unmatched. Germline V gene lookup returns CDR1 LGHNA and CDR2 YNFKEQ. The CDR3 sequence is CASSQERGAVGEQFF. CDR3 in DNA: TGTGCCAGCAGCCAAGAGCGGGGGGCAGTTGGTGAGCAGTTCTTC.

A single count supports this clone. The gene calls are TRBV6-4 and TRBJ1-5; 9 nucleotides agree with TRBD1. The V gene's germline CDR1 is MRHNA and CDR2 SNTAGT. This CDR3 contains 13 residues. The junction had 5 bases not matched to a gene; V was cut back by 8 bases and J by 6 bases. Here the CDR3 reads CASLDRGSQPQHF. The CDR3 coding sequence is TGTGCCAGCCTCGACAGGGGGAGTCAGCCCCAGCATTTT.

The V gene is TRBV9, the J gene TRBJ1-3; a possible D gene is TRBD1 (5 bases). This CDR3 contains 16 residues. V gave up 3 bases and J gave up 0 bases, with 13 bases separating them. CDR1 and CDR2 from the germline V gene are SGDLS and YYNGEE. The CDR3: CASSETVAISGNTIYF. CDR3 coding DNA: TGTGCCAGCAGCGAGACAGTTGCGATCTCTGGAAACACCATATATTTT.

The rearrangement links TRBV11-2 to TRBJ1-4; D is unclear. From germline, CDR1 is SGHAT and CDR2 FQNNGV. The CDR3 extends over 14 amino acids. Trimming removed 4 bases at V and 8 bases at J, with 14 bases between. DNA of the CDR3: TGTGCCAGCAGCTCCCCTGGATTGGAGGAAAAACTGTTTTTT. This sequence encodes CASSSPGLEEKLFF.

The chain recombines TRBV6-5 with TRBJ2-7; D may be TRBD1 (5 bases). The germline gives CDR1 MNHEY, CDR2 SVGAGI. Trimming pared 6 bases from V and 2 bases from J, leaving 11 bases between. This CDR3 comprises 13 residues. The CDR3 DNA reads as TGTGCCAGCAGAGACAGCCTAGCCTACGAGCAGTACTTC. Encoded protein: CASRDSLAYEQYF.

In this sample, this clone turned up once. J is TRBJ1-1 and V is TRBV6-6; D gene uncertain. V lost 2 bases, J lost 4 bases, and 11 bases lay in between. Germline loops: CDR1 MNHNY, CDR2 SVGAGI (reference sequence). CDR3 length: 14 amino acids. CDR3 in DNA: TGTGCCAGCAGTTACATAAGGGAGGGCACTGAAGCTTTCTTT. Translating gives CASSYIREGTEAFF.

The chain recombines TRBV3-1 (or the pseudogene TRBV3-2) with TRBJ1-2; 7 bases map to TRBD1. V was clipped by 1 base and J by 6 bases; unmatched bases: 8. The CDR3 length is 15 residues. Germline V gives CDR1 LGHDT, CDR2 YNNKEL (reference sequence). CDR3: CASSQVPGGVNGYTF. CDR3 nucleotides: TGTGCCAGCAGCCAAGTCCCAGGGGGTGTAAATGGCTACACCTTC.

This clone has just one count. The rearrangement uses TRBV7-2 and TRBJ2-6, with 9 bases that match TRBD1. Unmatched junction bases numbered 5, after V lost 1 base and J lost 4 bases. Germline CDR1 reads SGHTA; CDR2 reads FQGNSA. The CDR3 has 17 amino acids. The CDR3: CASSLVGTGSGANVLTF. The DNA for the CDR3 is TGTGCCAGCAGCTTAGTGGGGACAGGGTCCGGGGCCAACGTCCTGACTTTC.

The genes are TRBV6-5 and TRBJ2-1, with D hard to call. The CDR3 totals 12 residues. V was trimmed by 6 bases and J by 4 bases, leaving 7 bases between them. The germline V gene encodes CDR1 MNHEY and CDR2 SVGAGI. The DNA of the CDR3 is TGTGCCAGCAGCCGAGTTTACAATGAGCAGTTCTTC. The encoded protein is CASSRVYNEQFF.

The V call is TRBV7-8, the J call TRBJ2-7; TRBD1 matches 8 bases. V dropped 0 bases and J dropped 0; count of bases not matched to a gene: 4. The CDR3 spans 16 residues. Germline V lookup: CDR1 SGHVS, CDR2 FQNEAQ. This chain's CDR3 is CASSLATGVGSYEQYF. CDR3 nucleotide sequence: TGTGCCAGCAGCTTAGCGACAGGGGTGGGCTCCTACGAGCAGTACTTC.

J is TRBJ1-6 and V is TRBV12-3 or TRBV12-4, with no clear D. V lost 1 base and J lost 11, with 6 bases in between. CDR3 length: 12 amino acids. The CDR3 loop reads CASSLERAPLHF. In DNA form, the CDR3 reads TGTGCCAGCAGTTTAGAGCGAGCACCCCTCCACTTT.

The J gene is TRBJ1-2, the V gene TRBV28; 8 nucleotides line up with TRBD1. The CDR3 is made up of 14 amino acids. Germline values: CDR1 MDHEN, CDR2 SYDVKM. J gave up 8 bases and V 2 bases, and 7 bases lay outside the gene matches. The CDR3 DNA is TGTGCCAGCAGTTTAGAGGACAGGGCATGGGGCTACACCTTC. This sequence encodes CASSLEDRAWGYTF.

The V call is TRBV5-6, the J call TRBJ2-7; tentatively, D is TRBD2 (5 bases). Between the trimmed V and J ends, which lost 0 bases and 0 bases, there was a span of 10 bases. The germline V gene has CDR1 SGHDT and CDR2 YYEEEE. The CDR3 sequence is 15 residues long. CDR3 protein: CASSLEGVRSYEQYF. CDR3 coding DNA: TGTGCCAGCAGCTTGGAGGGAGTACGCTCCTACGAGCAGTACTTC. The full variable domain, in which reference TRBV5-6 and TRBJ2-7 provide the parts outside the CDR3, is DAGVTQSPTHLIKTRGQQVTLRCSPKSGHDTVSWYQQALGQGPQFIFQYYEEEERQRGNFPDRFSGHQFPNYSSELNVNALLLGDSALYLCASSLEGVRSYEQYFGPGTRLTVT.

The chain combines TRBV30 with TRBJ1-6; D is ambiguous. Trimming left V 4 bases short and J 5 bases short, with 9 bases between. The CDR3 loop spans 13 amino acids. Germline assignment: CDR1 GTSNPN and CDR2 SVGIG (reference sequence). The CDR3 coding sequence is TGTGCCTGGAAGAGGGAGAATAATTCACCCCTCCACTTT. Protein product: CAWKRENNSPLHF.

CDR3 nucleotide sequence: TGTGCCAGCAGCTTGACTGGGACAGCCCCCCATGGCTACACCTTC. Translated: CASSLTGTAPHGYTF. This chain links TRBV7-3 with TRBJ1-2; 7 bases match TRBD1. Looked up from germline, CDR1 is SGHTA and CDR2 is FQGTGA. The trim removed 3 bases at V and 6 bases at J, leaving 10 bases unmatched. The CDR3 loop spans 15 amino acids. The complete variable domain, with remaining parts taken from reference TRBV7-3 and TRBJ1-2, reads GAGVSQTPSNKVTEKGKYVELRCDPISGHTALYWYRQSLGQGPEFLIYFQGTGAADDSGLPNDRFFAVRPEGSVSTLKIQRTERGDSAVYLCASSLTGTAPHGYTFGSGTRLTVV.

V gene TRBV24-1 combines with J gene TRBJ2-3; 8 bases are shared with TRBD1. The germline V gene has CDR1 KGHDR and CDR2 SFDVKD. Trimming took 3 bases from V and 3 from J; bases not matched to a gene: 4. The CDR3 spans 15 residues. The CDR3 region has the DNA TGTGCCACCAGTGATACAAGACAGGGGACAGATACGCAGTATTTT. The encoded protein is CATSDTRQGTDTQYF.